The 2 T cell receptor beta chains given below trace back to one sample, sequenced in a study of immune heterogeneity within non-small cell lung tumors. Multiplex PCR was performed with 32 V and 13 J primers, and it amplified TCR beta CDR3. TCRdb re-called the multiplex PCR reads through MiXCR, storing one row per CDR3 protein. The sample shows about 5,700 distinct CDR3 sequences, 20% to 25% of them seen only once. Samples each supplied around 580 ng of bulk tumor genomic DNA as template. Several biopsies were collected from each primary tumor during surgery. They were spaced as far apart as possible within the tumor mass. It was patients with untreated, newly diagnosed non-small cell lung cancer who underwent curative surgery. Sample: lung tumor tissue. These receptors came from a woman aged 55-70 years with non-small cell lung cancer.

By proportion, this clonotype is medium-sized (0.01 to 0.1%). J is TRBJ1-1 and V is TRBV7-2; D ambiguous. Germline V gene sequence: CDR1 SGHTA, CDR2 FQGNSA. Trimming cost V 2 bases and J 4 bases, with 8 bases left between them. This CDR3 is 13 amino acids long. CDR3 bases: TGTGCCAGCAGCTTATACAGCCTCACTGAAGCTTTCTTT. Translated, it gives CASSLYSLTEAFF. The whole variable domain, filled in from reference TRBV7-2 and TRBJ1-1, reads GAGVSQSPSNKVTEKGKDVELRCDPISGHTALYWYRQSLGQGLEFLIYFQGNSAPDKSGLPSDRFSAERTGGSVSTLTIQRTQQEDSAVYLCASSLYSLTEAFFGQGTRLTVV.

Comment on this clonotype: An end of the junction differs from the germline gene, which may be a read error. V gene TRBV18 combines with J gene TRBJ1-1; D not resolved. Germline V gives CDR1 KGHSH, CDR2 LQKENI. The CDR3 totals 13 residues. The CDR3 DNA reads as TGTGCCAGCCCACCGCGGGTTAACACTGAAGCTTTCTTT. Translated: CASPPRVNTEAFF.